This entry concerns a single T cell receptor (beta chain). This specimen belongs to a study of brain T cells in children with intractable seizures. Sequencing used immunoSEQ multiplex PCR; TCRdb keeps in-frame clones, though not all of them. The sample shows 300,000 to 400,000 clones, over 90% of them seen only once. Specified time point: blood from clinic visit 5 months post-surgery; TSC patient then seizure free. The CDR3 is made up of 11 amino acids. The germline V gene encodes CDR1 MNHNY and CDR2 SVGAGI (reference sequence). Trimming left V 5 bases short and J 9 bases short, with 10 bases between.

The chain uses TRBV6-6 and TRBJ1-2; D not certain. The source material was peripheral blood, sampled more than 4 months after surgery. The sequence was collected from a boy less than two years old with tuberous sclerosis and intractable seizures. CDR3 amino acids: CASSQTGSYTF. The DNA of the CDR3 is TGTGCCAGCAGTCAAACCGGGAGCTACACCTTC.